This TCR beta chain was captured by sequencing in a study of blood T cell repertoires in COVID-19. Seattle patient enrollment occurred during active infection, with longitudinal follow-up thereafter. Germline CDR1 is MNHEY and CDR2 is SVGAGI. The CDR3 consists of 15 residues. V was pared by 0 bases and J by 7 bases, with 12 bases between. As handled by the study authors: Amplifying reference gene primers gave estimates of nucleated cell counts. TCRdb's copy holds only in-frame clones and misses some; the assay was immunoSEQ multiplex PCR. The DNA was the basis for D and trimming; V, J and clone size are from that table. The data contain 200,000 to 300,000 clones, nearly 95% of them singletons.

Sample: peripheral blood. V usage is TRBV6-5 and J usage is TRBJ1-4; possibly TRBD1 for D (5 bases). This clonotype was obtained from a man aged 30 to 39 with COVID-19, enrolled during active disease. The chain's CDR3 is CASSYSGAQGEKLFF. As DNA, the CDR3 is TGTGCCAGCAGTTACTCAGGGGCCCAGGGTGAAAAACTGTTTTTT.